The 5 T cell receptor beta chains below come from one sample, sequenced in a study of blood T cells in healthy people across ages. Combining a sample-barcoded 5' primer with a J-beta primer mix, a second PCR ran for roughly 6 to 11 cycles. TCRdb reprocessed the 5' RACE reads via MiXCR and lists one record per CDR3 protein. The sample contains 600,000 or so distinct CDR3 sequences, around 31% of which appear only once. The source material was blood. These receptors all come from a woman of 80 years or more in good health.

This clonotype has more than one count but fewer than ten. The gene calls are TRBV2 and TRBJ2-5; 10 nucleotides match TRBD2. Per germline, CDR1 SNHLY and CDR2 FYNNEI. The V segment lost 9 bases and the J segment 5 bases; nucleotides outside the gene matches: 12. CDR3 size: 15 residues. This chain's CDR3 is CASLGTSGVMETQYF. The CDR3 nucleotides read TGTGCCAGTCTCGGCACTAGCGGGGTCATGGAGACCCAGTACTTC.

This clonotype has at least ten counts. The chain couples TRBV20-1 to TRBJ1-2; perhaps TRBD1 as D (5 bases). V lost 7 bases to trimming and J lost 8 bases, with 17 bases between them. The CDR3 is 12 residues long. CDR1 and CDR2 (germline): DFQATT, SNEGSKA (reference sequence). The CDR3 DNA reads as TGCAGTGTCCGGGACCCAGGGCGAGGCTACACCTTC. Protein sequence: CSVRDPGRGYTF.

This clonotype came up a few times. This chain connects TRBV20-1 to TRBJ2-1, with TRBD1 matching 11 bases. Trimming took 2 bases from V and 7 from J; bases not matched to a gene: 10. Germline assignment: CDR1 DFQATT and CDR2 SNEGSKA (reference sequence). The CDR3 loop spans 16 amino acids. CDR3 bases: TGCAGTGCTAGAACCAAGGGACAGGGGGGGCGGAATGAGCAGTTCTTC. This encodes CSARTKGQGGRNEQFF.

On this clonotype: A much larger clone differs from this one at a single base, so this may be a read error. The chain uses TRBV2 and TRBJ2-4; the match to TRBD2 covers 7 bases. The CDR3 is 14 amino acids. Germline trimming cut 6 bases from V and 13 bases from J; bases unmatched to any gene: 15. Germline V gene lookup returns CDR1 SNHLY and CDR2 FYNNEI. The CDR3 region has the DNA TGTGCCAGCAGCAGGACTAGTGGGAGCAATGAGCAGTACTTC. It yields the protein CASSRTSGSNEQYF.

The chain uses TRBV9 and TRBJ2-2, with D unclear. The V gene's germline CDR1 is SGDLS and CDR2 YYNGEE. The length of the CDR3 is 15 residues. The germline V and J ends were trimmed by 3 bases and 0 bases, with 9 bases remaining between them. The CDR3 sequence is CASSASDANTGELFF. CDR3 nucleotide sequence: TGTGCCAGCAGCGCGTCAGACGCGAACACCGGGGAGCTGTTTTTT.